These T cell receptor beta chains were read from a single sample in a study of blood T cells in healthy people across ages. A single record per CDR3 protein comes from TCRdb applying MiXCR to the 5' RACE reads. The sample includes some 860,000 distinct CDR3 sequences, roughly three fifths of them seen just once. Sequencing input: blood. Source of these receptors: a man between 40 and 49 years old in good health. Both conserved end residues are part of each CDR3. D genes are given only for firm matches. Rows may omit the clone size; those that give it use once, few, many or a size class.

clone size	V gene	D gene	J gene	CDR3 DNA	CDR3 protein
.	TRBV3-1	.	TRBJ2-7	TGTGCCAGCAGCCAGGGGACGGACCCCTCCTACGAGCAGTACTTC	CASSQGTDPSYEQYF
.	TRBV10-3	.	TRBJ2-3	TGTGCGGCGGGCCAGTGGGATACGCAGTATTTT	CAAGQWDTQYF
.	TRBV2	.	TRBJ1-1	TGTGCCAGCCTACTCCAGGTCGGGCAAGGGAACACTGAAGCTTTCTTT	CASLLQVGQGNTEAFF
.	TRBV6-1	.	TRBJ1-1	TGTGCCAGCAGTGGACACCTGGCGGACACTGAAGCTTTCTTT	CASSGHLADTEAFF
.	TRBV19	.	TRBJ1-1	TGTGCCAGTAGTATACAATATTGGGACACTGAAGCTTTCTTT	CASSIQYWDTEAFF
.	TRBV10-3	.	TRBJ2-3	TGTGCCATCAGTGAGCCGGGGTTTACAGATACGCAGTATTTT	CAISEPGFTDTQYF
once	TRBV7-2	.	TRBJ1-2	TGTGCCAGCAGCCAAATGGGGGGGGGCGGGAATTATGGCTACACCTTC	CASSQMGGGGNYGYTF
.	TRBV27	TRBD2	TRBJ2-7	TGTGCCAGCAGTTATACTAGCGGGGGGTACTACGAGCAGTACTTC	CASSYTSGGYYEQYF
.	TRBV21-1	.	TRBJ2-7	TGTGCCAGCAGAGACGGACTAGCGGGAGTTTACGAGCAGTACTTC	CASRDGLAGVYEQYF
.	TRBV20-1	TRBD1	TRBJ1-2	TGCAGTGCGCTAGCGGGACAGCATTCTACTAACTATGGCTACACCTTC	CSALAGQHSTNYGYTF
.	TRBV6-4	TRBD2	TRBJ2-3	TGTGCCAGCAGTGTCGTAAGCGGGAGCGGCACAGATACGCAGTATTTT	CASSVVSGSGTDTQYF
.	TRBV6-4	.	TRBJ1-1	TGTGCCAGCAGTGACTCTTTCCGAGCTTTCTTT	CASSDSFRAFF
.	TRBV7-2	TRBD2	TRBJ2-3	TGTGCCAGCAGCTTGTTTGCGGGAGGGCCTAACACAGATATGCAGTATTTT	CASSLFAGGPNTDMQYF
many	TRBV28	.	TRBJ2-3	TGTGCCAGCAGTTCGGTTCAGGGATCCACAGATACGCAGTATTTT	CASSSVQGSTDTQYF
few	TRBV7-6	.	TRBJ1-6	TGTGCCAGCAGCGTGGGGCTGAATAATTCACCCCTCCACTTT	CASSVGLNNSPLHF
.	TRBV7-3	TRBD2	TRBJ2-3	TGTGCCAGCAGCCCTAACCCTGGACTAGCGGGAGGGTTGACAGATACGCAGTATTTT	CASSPNPGLAGGLTDTQYF
few	TRBV12-3/TRBV12-4	.	TRBJ2-7	TGTGCCAGCAGACTTCGAAACTACGAGCAGTACTTC	CASRLRNYEQYF
few	TRBV9	.	TRBJ2-3	TGTGCCAGCAGCGTAGCTACGACGGGCGGGATAGACCCAGATACGCAGTATTTT	CASSVATTGGIDPDTQYF
.	TRBV4-1	.	TRBJ2-3	TGCGCCAGCAGCCAAGATGTGGGGCGTGGGGCCACAGATACGCAGTATTTT	CASSQDVGRGATDTQYF
.	TRBV4-1	.	TRBJ2-7	TGCGCCAGCAGCCAAGATACAGCGTCCGGCTACGAGCAGTACTTC	CASSQDTASGYEQYF
few	TRBV27	TRBD1	TRBJ1-1	TGTGCCAGCAGTTTTCCAGGGGGGTTTGAAGCTTTCTTT	CASSFPGGFEAFF
.	TRBV28	.	TRBJ2-5	TGTGCCAGCAGTCCCCCGTTGAAGGGGTCACAAGAGACCCAGTACTTC	CASSPPLKGSQETQYF
once	TRBV29-1	TRBD2	TRBJ2-3	TGCAGCGTTGAAACTAACGAACTAGCGGCAGATACGCAGTATTTT	CSVETNELAADTQYF
.	TRBV12-3/TRBV12-4	TRBD2	TRBJ2-1	TGTGCCAGCAGTCCCCGGGGTAGCGGGAGAGGAGACGGGCAGTTCTTC	CASSPRGSGRGDGQFF
few	TRBV7-2	.	TRBJ2-5	TGTGCCAGCAGCCAATACGATCTGGAGACCCAGTACTTC	CASSQYDLETQYF
.	TRBV6-2/TRBV6-3	.	TRBJ2-3	TGTGCCAGCAGTTACAATGGCAGAAGCACAGATACGCAGTATTTT	CASSYNGRSTDTQYF
.	TRBV28	TRBD2	TRBJ2-1	TGTGCCAGCCTGACTAGCGGGAGGGCCCTCTTGGGTGACTACAATGAGCAGTTCTTC	CASLTSGRALLGDYNEQFF
.	TRBV12-3/TRBV12-4	.	TRBJ1-2	TGTGCCAGCAGTTTTACAGACTATGGCTACACCTTC	CASSFTDYGYTF
.	TRBV28	TRBD1	TRBJ2-1	TGTGCCAGCAGTTTTATAGGACAGGGCCCCAATGAGCAGTTCTTC	CASSFIGQGPNEQFF